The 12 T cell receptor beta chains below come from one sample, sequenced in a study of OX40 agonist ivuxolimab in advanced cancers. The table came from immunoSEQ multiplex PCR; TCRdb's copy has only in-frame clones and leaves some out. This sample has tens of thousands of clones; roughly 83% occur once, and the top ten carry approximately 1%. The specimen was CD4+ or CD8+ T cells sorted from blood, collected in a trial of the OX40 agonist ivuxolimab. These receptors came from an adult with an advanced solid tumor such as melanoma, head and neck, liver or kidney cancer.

Written as DNA, the CDR3 is TGTGCCAGCAGTCCGTTCGGGGGCCTCACAGATACGCAGTATTTT. Encoded protein: CASSPFGGLTDTQYF. The chain combines TRBV7-9 with TRBJ2-3; D could derive from TRBD1 or TRBD2 (6 bases each). CDR3 length: 15 amino acids. V was trimmed by 6 bases and J by 2 bases, leaving 15 bases between them. CDR1 SEHNR and CDR2 FQNEAQ come from the germline V gene (reference sequence).

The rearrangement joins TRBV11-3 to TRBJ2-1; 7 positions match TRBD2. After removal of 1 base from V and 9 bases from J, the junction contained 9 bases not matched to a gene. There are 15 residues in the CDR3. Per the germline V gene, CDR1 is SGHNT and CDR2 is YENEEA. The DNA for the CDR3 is TGTGCCAGCAGCTTAGCCCCAGTAGCGGGTACTGAGCAGTTCTTC. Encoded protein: CASSLAPVAGTEQFF.

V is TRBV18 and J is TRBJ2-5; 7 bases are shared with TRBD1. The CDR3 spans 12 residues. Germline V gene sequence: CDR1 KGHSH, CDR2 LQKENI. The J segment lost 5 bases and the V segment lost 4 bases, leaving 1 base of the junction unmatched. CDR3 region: CASSLQGETQYF. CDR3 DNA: TGTGCCAGCTCACTACAGGGGGAGACCCAGTACTTC.

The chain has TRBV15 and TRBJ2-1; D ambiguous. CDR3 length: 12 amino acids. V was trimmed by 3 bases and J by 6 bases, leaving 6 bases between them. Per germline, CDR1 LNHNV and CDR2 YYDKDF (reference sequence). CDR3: CATSSVLNEQFF. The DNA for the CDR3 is TGTGCCACCAGCAGCGTCCTCAATGAGCAGTTCTTC.

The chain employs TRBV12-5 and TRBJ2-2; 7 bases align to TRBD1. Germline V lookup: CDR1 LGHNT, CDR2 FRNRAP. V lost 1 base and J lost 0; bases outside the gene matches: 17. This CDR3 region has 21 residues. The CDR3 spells CASGLGLVGLHRGPNTGELFF. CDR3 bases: TGTGCTAGTGGTTTGGGTTTGGTAGGTCTTCACAGGGGACCGAACACCGGGGAGCTGTTTTTT.

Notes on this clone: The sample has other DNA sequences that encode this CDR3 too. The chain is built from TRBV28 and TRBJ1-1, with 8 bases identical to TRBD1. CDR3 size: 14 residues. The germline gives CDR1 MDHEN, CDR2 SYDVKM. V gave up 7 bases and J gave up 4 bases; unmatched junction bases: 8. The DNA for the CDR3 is TGTGCCAGCAACCCGGACAGGGCCGCCACTGAAGCTTTCTTT. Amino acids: CASNPDRAATEAFF. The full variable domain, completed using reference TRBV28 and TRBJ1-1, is DVKVTQSSRYLVKRTGEKVFLECVQDMDHENMFWYRQDPGLGLRLIYFSYDVKMKEKGDIPEGYSVSREKKERFSLILESASTNQTSMYLCASNPDRAATEAFFGQGTRLTVV.

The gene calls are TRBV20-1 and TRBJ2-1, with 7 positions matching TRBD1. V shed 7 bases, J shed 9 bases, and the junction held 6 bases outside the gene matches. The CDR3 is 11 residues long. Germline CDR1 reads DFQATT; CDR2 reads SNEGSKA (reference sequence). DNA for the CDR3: TGCAGTGGGAGAGGGGGCGTTGAGCAGTTCTTC. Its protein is CSGRGGVEQFF.

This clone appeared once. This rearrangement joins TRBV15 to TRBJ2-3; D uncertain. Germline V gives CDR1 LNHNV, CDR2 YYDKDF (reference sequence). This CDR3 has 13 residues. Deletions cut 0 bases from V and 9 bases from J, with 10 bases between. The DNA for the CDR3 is TGTGCCACCAGCAGAGATCGAGGTTTGACGCAGTATTTT. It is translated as CATSRDRGLTQYF.

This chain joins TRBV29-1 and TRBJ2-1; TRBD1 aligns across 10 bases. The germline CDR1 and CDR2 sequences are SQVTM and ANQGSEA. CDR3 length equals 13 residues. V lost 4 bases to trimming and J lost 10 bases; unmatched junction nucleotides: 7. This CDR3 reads CSVGQGALLEQFF. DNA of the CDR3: TGCAGCGTTGGACAGGGGGCTCTCCTCGAGCAGTTCTTC.

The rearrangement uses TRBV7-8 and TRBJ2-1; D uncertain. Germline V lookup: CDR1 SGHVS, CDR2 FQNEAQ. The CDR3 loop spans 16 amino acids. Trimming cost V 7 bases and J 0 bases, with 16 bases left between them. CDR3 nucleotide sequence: TGTGCCAGCACCCCTAGGATACTTGTCTCCTACAATGAGCAGTTCTTC. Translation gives CASTPRILVSYNEQFF.

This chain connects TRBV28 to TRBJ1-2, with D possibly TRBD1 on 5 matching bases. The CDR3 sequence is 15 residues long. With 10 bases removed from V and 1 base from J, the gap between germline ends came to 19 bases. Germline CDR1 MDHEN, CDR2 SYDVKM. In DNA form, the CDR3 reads TGTGCCACCATGCCGGGGGTGTACGATAACTATGGCTACACCTTC. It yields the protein CATMPGVYDNYGYTF.

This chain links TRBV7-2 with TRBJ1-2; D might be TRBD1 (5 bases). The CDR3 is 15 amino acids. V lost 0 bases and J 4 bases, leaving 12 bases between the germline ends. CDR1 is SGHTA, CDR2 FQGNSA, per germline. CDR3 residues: CASSLAPQGLYGYTF. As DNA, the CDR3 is TGTGCCAGCAGCTTAGCGCCGCAGGGTCTCTATGGCTACACCTTC. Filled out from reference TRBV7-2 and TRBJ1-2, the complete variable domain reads GAGVSQSPSNKVTEKGKDVELRCDPISGHTALYWYRQSLGQGLEFLIYFQGNSAPDKSGLPSDRFSAERTGGSVSTLTIQRTQQEDSAVYLCASSLAPQGLYGYTFGSGTRLTVV.